A single sample gave rise to the 27 T cell receptor beta chains below, sequenced in a study of cytomegalovirus exposure and HLA in healthy donors (dated by TCRdb to 2015 to 2018). Library preparation used the immunoSEQ multiplex PCR assay. For the multiplex PCR, a mixture combining 60 forward primers for TCR Vbeta segments and 13 reverse primers for TCR Jbeta segments was used. This immuneACCESS table, as held by TCRdb, lists in-frame sequences with V and J called but not all clones. Of the missing ones, under half trace to an unresolved V gene in checked studies; the others have no known cause. This sample lists under 140,000 clones; around 88% were detected once. About 1.7% of the sample is in the top ten clones. Sequencing was done on a sample of PBMCs. Receptor source: a middle-aged man in good health and CMV-seronegative.

This chain joins TRBV7-9 and TRBJ2-1; possible D gene TRBD1, 6 bases. Trimming took 0 bases from V and 8 from J, leaving 8 bases between them. This CDR3 is 13 amino acids long. The germline V gene has CDR1 SEHNR and CDR2 FQNEAQ (reference sequence). CDR3: CASSLAGGDEQFF. DNA for the CDR3: TGTGCCAGCAGCTTAGCAGGGGGAGATGAGCAGTTCTTC.

V is TRBV13 and J is TRBJ1-2, with 10 bases identical to TRBD1. From germline, CDR1 is PRHDT and CDR2 FYEKMQ (reference sequence). J was trimmed by 2 bases and V by 5 bases; bases with no gene match: 5. This CDR3 is 15 amino acids long. The CDR3 reads CASSPGTGENYGYTF. The CDR3 DNA reads as TGTGCCAGCAGCCCCGGGACAGGGGAGAACTATGGCTACACCTTC.

J is TRBJ2-5 and V is TRBV15, with a weak D call TRBD1 (6 bases). Germline V gene data show CDR1 as LNHNV and CDR2 as YYDKDF (reference sequence). This CDR3 has 14 amino acids. Between the trimmed V and J ends, which lost 5 bases and 4 bases, there was a span of 14 bases. The CDR3 loop reads CATSWDTEGETQYF. The CDR3 nucleotides are TGTGCCACCAGCTGGGACACCGAGGGAGAGACCCAGTACTTC.

Details on this clone: Within the sample, other DNA sequences also encode this same CDR3. The J gene is TRBJ2-2, the V gene TRBV5-5; 8 nucleotides align to TRBD2. Trimming at V came to 0 bases and at J to 4 bases, leaving 2 bases not matched to a gene. There are 15 residues in the CDR3. The germline V gene encodes CDR1 SGHKS and CDR2 YYEKEE (reference sequence). The CDR3 reads CASSLGGGPTGELFF. CDR3 DNA sequence: TGTGCCAGCAGCTTGGGCGGGGGGCCCACCGGGGAGCTGTTTTTT.

The chain has TRBV6-5 and TRBJ2-7; D might be TRBD1 (6 bases). The CDR3 totals 10 residues. Between the trimmed V and J ends, which lost 8 bases and 13 bases, there was a span of 15 bases. Looked up from germline, CDR1 is MNHEY and CDR2 is SVGAGI. Written as DNA, the CDR3 is TGTGCCAGCCGCCGGACAGTCGAATACTTC. Translated, it gives CASRRTVEYF.

V and J are TRBV19 and TRBJ1-2; TRBD1 aligns across 10 bases. V trimming: 6 bases; J trimming: 8 bases; junction bases outside the gene matches: 6. The germline V gene encodes CDR1 LNHDA and CDR2 SQIVND (reference sequence). This CDR3 is 13 amino acids long. CDR3 DNA sequence: TGTGCCAGTAGCCGCGGGACAGGGGACGGCTACACCTTC. It codes for CASSRGTGDGYTF.

This chain connects TRBV7-3 to TRBJ2-4, with D maybe TRBD1 (5 bases). The CDR3 has 13 residues. V lost 4 bases to trimming and J lost 7 bases, with 11 bases between them. The germline gives CDR1 SGHTA, CDR2 FQGTGA. The CDR3 loop reads CASSSLQGNIQYF. CDR3 bases: TGTGCCAGCAGCTCACTCCAGGGTAACATTCAGTACTTC.

The J gene is TRBJ1-6, the V gene TRBV14; D gene uncertain. The CDR3 length is 13 residues. Trimming cost V 3 bases and J 4 bases, with 4 bases left between them. Germline CDR1 is SGHDN and CDR2 is FVKESK. The CDR3: CASSHLYNSPLHF. The CDR3 nucleotides are TGTGCCAGCAGCCACCTTTATAATTCACCCCTCCACTTT.

This clone has a handful of counts. Here the CDR3 DNA reads TGCGCCAGCATACAGGGGGCCTCGGGTACTGAAGCTTTCTTT. It encodes CASIQGASGTEAFF. The chain couples TRBV5-1 to TRBJ1-1; 9 nucleotides line up with TRBD1. V dropped 6 bases and J dropped 5; count of bases not matched to a gene: 8. The length of the CDR3 is 14 residues. The V gene's germline CDR1 is SGHRS and CDR2 YFSETQ. The complete variable domain, with remaining parts taken from reference TRBV5-1 and TRBJ1-1, reads KAGVTQTPRYLIKTRGQQVTLSCSPISGHRSVSWYQQTPGQGLQFLFEYFSETQRNKGNFPGRFSGRQFSNSRSEMNVSTLELGDSALYLCASIQGASGTEAFFGQGTRLTVV.

This chain links TRBV5-6 with TRBJ2-4, with TRBD1 identical over 11 bases. Germline CDR1 reads SGHDT; CDR2 reads YYEEEE. Trimming cost V 4 bases and J 11 bases; bases outside gene matches: 5. CDR3 length equals 13 residues. The CDR3 sequence is CASSRGTGGVQYF. The CDR3 region has the DNA TGTGCCAGCAGCCGAGGGACAGGGGGGGTTCAGTACTTC.

The chain uses TRBV6-4 and TRBJ1-2; maybe TRBD1 (6 bases). Germline CDR1 and CDR2: MRHNA and SNTAGT. The CDR3 covers 13 residues. Between the trimmed V and J ends, which lost 2 bases and 7 bases, there was a span of 11 bases. CDR3 amino acids: CASSDPGAGGYTF. The CDR3 DNA is TGTGCCAGCAGTGACCCAGGGGCCGGTGGCTACACCTTC.

The chain combines TRBV11-2 with TRBJ2-1; D uncertain. The CDR3 covers 17 residues. Trimming left V 4 bases short and J 2 bases short, with 18 bases between. Germline loops: CDR1 SGHAT, CDR2 FQNNGV. The CDR3 sequence is CASSSTRSKSPYNEQFF. CDR3 bases: TGTGCCAGCAGCTCGACTCGGTCCAAGTCCCCCTACAATGAGCAGTTCTTC.

This chain joins TRBV5-8 and TRBJ2-7; 8 bases match TRBD1. V was clipped by 2 bases and J by 5 bases; unmatched bases: 12. CDR1 is SGHTS and CDR2 is YDEGEE in the germline V gene. This CDR3 has 16 residues. CDR3 residues: CASSFGQGAMGNEQYF. The CDR3 nucleotides are TGTGCCAGCAGCTTTGGTCAGGGGGCAATGGGCAACGAGCAGTACTTC.

The count of this clone is one. Other nucleotide sequences from this sample produce the same CDR3. The rearrangement uses TRBV2 and TRBJ1-5, with 11 bases identical to TRBD1. Trimming took 6 bases from V and 5 from J; bases not matched to a gene: 0. Per germline, CDR1 SNHLY and CDR2 FYNNEI. The CDR3 covers 13 residues. DNA for the CDR3: TGTGCCAGCAGGGGACAGGGGGATCAGCCCCAGCATTTT. Translation gives CASRGQGDQPQHF.

The chain links TRBV7-3 to TRBJ2-1; 7 bases match TRBD2. This CDR3 has 13 residues. V was pared by 4 bases and J by 9 bases, with 6 bases of the junction left unmatched. Germline V gene data show CDR1 as SGHTA and CDR2 as FQGTGA. The CDR3, as DNA: TGTGCCAGCAGCTCGGGGGGTCCTACTGAGCAGTTCTTC. It encodes CASSSGGPTEQFF.

V is TRBV9 and J is TRBJ1-1; a weak D match, TRBD1 (5 bases). The CDR3 has 14 residues. The germline gives CDR1 SGDLS, CDR2 YYNGEE. V gave up 6 bases and J gave up 0 bases, with 12 bases separating them. CDR3 in amino acids: CASNQGGMNTEAFF. DNA of the CDR3: TGTGCCAGCAACCAGGGAGGGATGAACACTGAAGCTTTCTTT.

Written as DNA, the CDR3 is TGCGCCAGCAGCTACGGGACAGGGAGCACCGGGGAGCTGTTTTTT. Encoded protein: CASSYGTGSTGELFF. V is TRBV5-1 and J is TRBJ2-2, with 9 positions matching TRBD1. Germline loops: CDR1 SGHRS, CDR2 YFSETQ. The ends lost 3 bases at V and 4 bases at J; junction bases unmatched: 4. This CDR3 is 15 amino acids long.

The gene calls are TRBV5-1 and TRBJ1-1, with a tentative D call TRBD1 (6 bases). The CDR3 extends over 14 amino acids. Trimming left V 5 bases short and J 2 bases short, with 13 bases between. Per the germline V gene, CDR1 is SGHRS and CDR2 is YFSETQ. CDR3 nucleotide sequence: TGCGCCAGCAGGCCACAGGGTGTCAACACTGAAGCTTTCTTT. Translated: CASRPQGVNTEAFF.

This clone was detected only a few times. The CDR3 nucleotides read TGCGCCAGCAGCTTATACATCACAGGGAACAATGAGCAGTTCTTC. Translating it yields CASSLYITGNNEQFF. This chain uses TRBV5-1 with TRBJ2-1, with D maybe TRBD1 (6 bases). Germline V gene sequence: CDR1 SGHRS, CDR2 YFSETQ. This CDR3 contains 15 residues. Trimming stripped 2 bases from V and 5 bases from J, with 14 bases between.

The J gene is TRBJ2-5, the V gene TRBV6-5, with D possibly being TRBD2 (5 bases). Per germline, CDR1 MNHEY and CDR2 SVGAGI. The CDR3 sequence is 13 residues long. The V end was cut by 8 bases, the J end by 2 bases, with 12 bases between. CDR3 protein: CASQKRPQETQYF. The CDR3, as DNA: TGTGCCAGCCAGAAGCGGCCGCAAGAGACCCAGTACTTC.

This clone was found a few times. The CDR3 region has the DNA TGTGCCAGCAGTTTTCCGGGACAGGGATTTGGCTACACCTTC. Translating it yields CASSFPGQGFGYTF. The chain combines TRBV28 with TRBJ1-2; 9 bases are shared with TRBD1. Germline trimming cut 3 bases from V and 7 bases from J; bases unmatched to any gene: 6. Germline CDR1 MDHEN, CDR2 SYDVKM. The CDR3 extends over 14 amino acids.

This chain links TRBV5-1 with TRBJ2-5; D is possibly TRBD2 (5 bases). From germline, CDR1 is SGHRS and CDR2 YFSETQ. The CDR3 has 15 amino acids. Deletions cut 0 bases from V and 5 bases from J, with 14 bases between. Here the CDR3 DNA reads TGCGCCAGCAGCTTGGCTGGGTTAGGCGGGGAGACCCAGTACTTC. This sequence encodes CASSLAGLGGETQYF. Full variable domain (rest looked up from reference TRBV5-1 and TRBJ2-5): KAGVTQTPRYLIKTRGQQVTLSCSPISGHRSVSWYQQTPGQGLQFLFEYFSETQRNKGNFPGRFSGRQFSNSRSEMNVSTLELGDSALYLCASSLAGLGGETQYFGPGTRLLVL.

The chain couples TRBV6-5 to TRBJ1-2, with TRBD1 as a possible D gene (6 bases). V lost 5 bases and J lost 1, with 14 bases in between. In germline, CDR1 is MNHEY, CDR2 SVGAGI. This CDR3 has 15 residues. The CDR3 loop is CASSRGTSHNYGYTF. The CDR3 DNA reads TGTGCCAGCAGTAGGGGGACATCCCATAACTATGGCTACACCTTC.

The genes are TRBV7-9 and TRBJ2-6; 7 positions match TRBD2. V was clipped by 6 bases and J by 2 bases; unmatched bases: 16. Germline CDR1 is SEHNR and CDR2 is FQNEAQ (reference sequence). CDR3 length equals 19 residues. CDR3 in amino acids: CASSLGGLGRWTGANVLTF. CDR3 bases: TGTGCCAGCAGTTTGGGGGGGTTGGGTCGGTGGACTGGGGCCAACGTCCTGACTTTC.

In DNA, the CDR3 is TGTGCCTGGAGTGTCGGCTATGGCTACACCTTC. Residues: CAWSVGYGYTF. The chain uses TRBV30 and TRBJ1-2, with no clear D. V was shortened by 0 bases and J by 4 bases, with 3 bases between the two germline ends. The CDR3 is made up of 11 amino acids. Germline V gene sequence: CDR1 GTSNPN, CDR2 SVGIG (reference sequence).

The chain recombines TRBV15 with TRBJ2-2; D is possibly TRBD2 (6 bases). The CDR3 sequence is 15 residues long. V was shortened by 0 bases and J by 2 bases, with 7 bases between the two germline ends. Germline V gene lookup returns CDR1 LNHNV and CDR2 YYDKDF (reference sequence). For the CDR3, the DNA is TGTGCCACCAGCAGAGAAGGGACTAACACCGGGGAGCTGTTTTTT. This translates into CATSREGTNTGELFF.

V and J are TRBV5-4 and TRBJ2-2; a possible D gene is TRBD1 (6 bases). Per the germline V gene, CDR1 is SGHNT and CDR2 is YYREEE (reference sequence). The CDR3 length is 15 residues. Between the trimmed V and J ends, which lost 2 bases and 3 bases, there was a span of 11 bases. The CDR3 nucleotides are TGTGCCAGCAGCTTCAGACAGGTCTACACCGGGGAGCTGTTTTTT. Translation: CASSFRQVYTGELFF.